These 24 T cell receptor beta chains were sequenced from one sample in a study of beta chain features in type 1 diabetes. Study conclusions and caveats: In every one of the four CD4+ subsets, TCRB CDR3s were moderately but significantly shorter in Type 1 diabetes patients.

cDNA synthesis used the whole RNA isolate, giving expressed TCRB sequences. Here immunoSEQ multiplex PCR was the method, and the copy in TCRdb shows in-frame clones only, minus some. The profile shows some 350,000 clones, 9.6% of them singletons. No cognate antigen is known for these TCRs. Sequenced input: central memory CD4+ T cells from blood. Receptor source: a young man with type 1 diabetes.

As regards this clone: A much larger clone lies one base from this, so it may be a read error. J is TRBJ2-2 and V is TRBV5-5; no clear D. V lost 4 bases and J 3 bases, leaving 4 bases between the germline ends. The CDR3 loop spans 12 amino acids. Germline CDR1 reads SGHKS; CDR2 reads YYEKEE (reference sequence). This CDR3 is CASSPYTGELFF. The CDR3 coding sequence is TGTGCCAGCAGCCCTTACACCGGGGAGCTGTTTTTT.

At least ten counts were recorded for this clone. V usage is TRBV18 and J usage is TRBJ2-3; possibly TRBD1 for D (6 bases). This CDR3 spans 13 amino acids. The germline V gene has CDR1 KGHSH and CDR2 LQKENI. The ends were cut back, 5 bases at V and 2 bases at J, with 8 bases in the middle. The CDR3 DNA reads as TGTGCCAGCTCAAGGGACATCACAGATACGCAGTATTTT. This encodes CASSRDITDTQYF. The full variable domain, its missing parts supplied by reference TRBV18 and TRBJ2-3, is NAGVMQNPRHLVRRRGQEARLRCSPMKGHSHVYWYRQLPEEGLKFMVYLQKENIIDESGMPKERFSAEFPKEGPSILRIQQVVRGDSAAYFCASSRDITDTQYFGPGTRLTVL.

The V and J genes are TRBV27 and TRBJ1-4, with 8 bases fitting TRBD1. Germline V lookup: CDR1 MNHEY, CDR2 SMNVEV (reference sequence). This CDR3 has 13 amino acids. With V trimmed by 6 bases and J by 7 bases, 4 bases remained unmatched. CDR3 loop: CASRTQGGEKLFF. CDR3 nucleotide sequence: TGTGCCAGCAGAACACAGGGGGGTGAAAAACTGTTTTTT. Variable domain in full (rest from reference TRBV27 and TRBJ1-4): EAQVTQNPRYLITVTGKKLTVTCSQNMNHEYMSWYRQDPGLGLRQIYYSMNVEVTDKGDVPEGYKVSRKEKRNFPLILESPSPNQTSLYFCASRTQGGEKLFFGSGTQLSVL.

CDR3 in DNA: TGTGCCAGCGCCCGACTAGCGGGAGGCATGGCCTACGAGCAGTACTTC. This gives the protein CASARLAGGMAYEQYF. This chain connects TRBV28 to TRBJ2-7; 13 bases are shared with TRBD2. Germline values: CDR1 MDHEN, CDR2 SYDVKM. The CDR3 covers 16 residues. V was clipped by 8 bases and J by 2 bases; unmatched bases: 9.

This clone has at least ten counts. V gene TRBV28 combines with J gene TRBJ1-3, with D possibly being TRBD1 (5 bases). Per germline, CDR1 MDHEN and CDR2 SYDVKM. The CDR3 totals 16 residues. V was shortened by 0 bases and J by 0 bases, with 9 bases between the two germline ends. The CDR3 coding sequence is TGTGCCAGCAGTTTATGGATAGACAGCTCTGGAAACACCATATATTTT. It codes for CASSLWIDSSGNTIYF.

This clone was seen many times. The CDR3 reads CASSFSAGDPDTQYF. In nucleotides, the CDR3 is TGCGCCAGCAGCTTTTCCGCGGGAGACCCAGATACGCAGTATTTT. V usage is TRBV5-1 and J usage is TRBJ2-3, with 7 positions matching TRBD2. CDR1 is SGHRS and CDR2 is YFSETQ in the germline V gene. Trimming took 2 bases from V and 4 from J; bases not matched to a gene: 7. This CDR3 has 15 residues.

This clone was observed a handful of times. V is TRBV6-6 and J is TRBJ2-5, with D perhaps TRBD2 (6 bases). Germline CDR1 MNHNY, CDR2 SVGAGI (reference sequence). This CDR3 spans 14 amino acids. The germline V and J ends were trimmed by 11 bases and 6 bases, with 22 bases remaining between them. CDR3 loop: CASRLGGSVKTQYF. CDR3 coding DNA: TGTGCCTCCAGGCTTGGAGGGAGTGTGAAGACCCAGTACTTC.

The CDR3 here is CASSNRYGELFF. The CDR3 DNA reads as TGTGCCAGCAGTAACCGCTACGGGGAGCTGTTTTTT. V usage is TRBV27 and J usage is TRBJ2-2; no firm D call. The CDR3 is 12 amino acids. The V end lost 5 bases, the J end lost 7 bases, and 8 bases lay between the germline ends. CDR1 and CDR2 from the germline V gene are MNHEY and SMNVEV (reference sequence).

This clone was recorded a few times. V is TRBV7-2 and J is TRBJ2-7; maybe TRBD1 (6 bases). V was trimmed by 2 bases and J by 3 bases, leaving 17 bases between them. This CDR3 has 16 amino acids. Germline CDR1 reads SGHTA; CDR2 reads FQGNSA. The CDR3 sequence is CASSLMPGGGHYEQYF. For the CDR3, the DNA is TGTGCCAGCAGCTTAATGCCGGGTGGGGGACACTACGAGCAGTACTTC.

Concerning this clone: The sample contains more than one DNA sequence encoding this CDR3. J is TRBJ2-2 and V is TRBV7-2; D remains ambiguous. CDR1 is SGHTA and CDR2 is FQGNSA in the germline V gene. V shed 3 bases and J shed 8 bases, with 7 bases lying between them. This CDR3 has 12 residues. CDR3 amino acids: CASSFYIGELFF. DNA of the CDR3: TGTGCCAGCAGCTTCTACATTGGGGAGCTGTTTTTT.

V usage is TRBV5-1 and J usage is TRBJ2-1; D gene uncertain. The V gene lost 0 bases and the J gene lost 0 bases, with 19 bases spanning the gap. The CDR3 length is 19 residues. The germline gives CDR1 SGHRS, CDR2 YFSETQ. The CDR3 nucleotides read TGCGCCAGCAGCTTGGATGCCCGTACCGGAGCGAGCTCCTACAATGAGCAGTTCTTC. The encoded protein is CASSLDARTGASSYNEQFF.

A few counts support this clone. Other DNA sequences in this specimen translate into the identical CDR3. V is TRBV6-1 and J is TRBJ1-2, with a possible D match to TRBD1 (6 bases). V lost 6 bases and J 2 bases, leaving 10 bases between the germline ends. Per germline, CDR1 MNHNS and CDR2 SASEGT. The CDR3 consists of 13 residues. CDR3 sequence: CASSQDRNYGYTF. The CDR3 DNA reads as TGTGCCAGCAGCCAGGACAGAAACTATGGCTACACCTTC.

This clone was detected only a few times. The chain couples TRBV7-7 to TRBJ2-5, with 7 positions matching TRBD1. The CDR3 is made up of 15 amino acids. Germline-derived CDR1 and CDR2 are SSHAT and FNYEAQ (reference sequence). After removal of 1 base from V and 2 bases from J, the junction contained 4 bases not matched to a gene. The CDR3 DNA follows: TGTGCCAGCAGCTTAGGGGGGACAGCTCAAGAGACCCAGTACTTC. Protein sequence: CASSLGGTAQETQYF.

The rearrangement links TRBV6-6 to TRBJ1-2; D is unclear. Per germline, CDR1 MNHNY and CDR2 SVGAGI (reference sequence). CDR3 size: 13 residues. V was pared by 2 bases and J by 6 bases, with 10 bases between. The CDR3 here is CASSYGGSHGYTF. DNA for the CDR3: TGTGCCAGCAGTTACGGCGGGTCCCATGGCTACACCTTC.

The V gene is TRBV5-1, the J gene TRBJ1-2; 7 bases align to TRBD1. Trimming removed 3 bases from V and 1 base from J; junction bases left unmatched: 9. The V gene's germline CDR1 is SGHRS and CDR2 YFSETQ. This CDR3 has 16 residues. The DNA for the CDR3 is TGCGCCAGCAGCTCGTTGACAGGGTCCGATAACTATGGCTACACCTTC. Its protein is CASSSLTGSDNYGYTF.

The CDR3 region is CASSLIGGETQYF. The CDR3 DNA follows: TGTGCCAGCAGCTTAATTGGTGGAGAGACCCAGTACTTC. The chain is built from TRBV7-2 and TRBJ2-5, with D hard to call. This CDR3 spans 13 amino acids. Trimming took off 2 bases at V and 4 bases at J, with 8 bases between the two ends. Germline V gene sequence: CDR1 SGHTA, CDR2 FQGNSA.

The gene calls are TRBV5-4 and TRBJ1-1; tentative D call: TRBD1 (5 bases). Germline V gene data show CDR1 as SGHNT and CDR2 as YYREEE (reference sequence). This CDR3 is built from 14 residues. V was clipped by 5 bases and J by 3 bases, with 14 bases between them. Here the CDR3 reads CASSEAGTDTEAFF. CDR3 DNA: TGTGCCAGCAGTGAAGCGGGGACGGACACTGAAGCTTTCTTT.

The V call is TRBV19, the J call TRBJ1-1; no firm D call. The CDR3 sequence is 14 residues long. The germline V and J ends were trimmed by 0 bases and 10 bases, with 15 bases remaining between them. The germline V gene encodes CDR1 LNHDA and CDR2 SQIVND (reference sequence). In nucleotides, the CDR3 is TGTGCCAGTAGTATAGATAGGCAGGCACAAACAGCTTTCTTT. Translating gives CASSIDRQAQTAFF.

J is TRBJ2-5 and V is TRBV7-9; 7 bases line up with TRBD1. The CDR3 is 15 amino acids. V lost 5 bases, J lost 0 bases, and 6 bases stayed unmatched. CDR1 is SEHNR, CDR2 FQNEAQ, per germline (reference sequence). The CDR3 loop is CASSPGQANQETQYF. CDR3 coding DNA: TGTGCCAGCAGCCCTGGACAGGCGAACCAAGAGACCCAGTACTTC.

This clone was detected a few times. The same CDR3 arises from other DNA sequences in this sample as well. This chain connects TRBV7-8 to TRBJ2-7; perhaps TRBD1 as D (5 bases). V dropped 1 base and J dropped 0 bases, with 7 bases sitting between them. CDR1 is SGHVS and CDR2 is FQNEAQ in the germline V gene. The CDR3 loop spans 14 amino acids. The CDR3 loop is CASSLEGSSYEQYF. The CDR3 nucleotides are TGTGCCAGCAGCTTAGAGGGGTCCTCCTACGAGCAGTACTTC. The full variable domain, in which reference TRBV7-8 and TRBJ2-7 provide the parts outside the CDR3, is GAGVSQSPRYKVAKRGQDVALRCDPISGHVSLFWYQQALGQGPEFLTYFQNEAQLDKSGLPSDRFFAERPEGSVSTLKIQRTQQEDSAVYLCASSLEGSSYEQYFGPGTRLTVT.

V gene TRBV6-4 combines with J gene TRBJ2-5, with D possibly matching TRBD2 (5 bases). V lost 4 bases and J lost 0, with 9 bases in between. The CDR3 contains 14 residues. CDR1 is MRHNA, CDR2 SNTAGT, per germline. The CDR3 coding sequence is TGTGCCAGCAGTGGGTTAGCGAACCAAGAGACCCAGTACTTC. Translating it yields CASSGLANQETQYF.

This clone was detected only a few times. The chain has TRBV7-8 and TRBJ2-7; D not resolved. The length of the CDR3 is 14 residues. Trimming cost V 2 bases and J 0 bases, with 8 bases left between them. CDR1 SGHVS and CDR2 FQNEAQ come from the germline V gene. CDR3 in amino acids: CASSLKELSYEQYF. Here the CDR3 DNA reads TGTGCCAGCAGCTTAAAGGAGCTCTCCTACGAGCAGTACTTC. Filled out from reference TRBV7-8 and TRBJ2-7, the complete variable domain reads GAGVSQSPRYKVAKRGQDVALRCDPISGHVSLFWYQQALGQGPEFLTYFQNEAQLDKSGLPSDRFFAERPEGSVSTLKIQRTQQEDSAVYLCASSLKELSYEQYFGPGTRLTVT.

This clone turned up a few times. This chain uses TRBV30 with TRBJ2-5; 8 bases are shared with TRBD1. Germline-derived CDR1 and CDR2 are GTSNPN and SVGIG (reference sequence). The CDR3 is 15 residues long. V dropped 8 bases and J dropped 6; count of bases not matched to a gene: 17. The CDR3 region is CASSIRAGGSKTQYF. CDR3 nucleotide sequence: TGTGCCAGTAGTATACGGGCAGGGGGCTCCAAGACCCAGTACTTC.

In its sample, this clone was seen a few times. V usage is TRBV29-1 and J usage is TRBJ2-7; D is perhaps TRBD1 or TRBD2 (6 bases each). Trimming removed 5 bases at V and 6 bases at J, with 23 bases between. The CDR3 loop spans 15 amino acids. Looked up from germline, CDR1 is SQVTM and CDR2 is ANQGSEA. CDR3 in amino acids: CSVQVGGDGSGEQYF. CDR3 bases: TGCAGCGTTCAAGTGGGGGGCGACGGTTCTGGCGAGCAGTACTTC.